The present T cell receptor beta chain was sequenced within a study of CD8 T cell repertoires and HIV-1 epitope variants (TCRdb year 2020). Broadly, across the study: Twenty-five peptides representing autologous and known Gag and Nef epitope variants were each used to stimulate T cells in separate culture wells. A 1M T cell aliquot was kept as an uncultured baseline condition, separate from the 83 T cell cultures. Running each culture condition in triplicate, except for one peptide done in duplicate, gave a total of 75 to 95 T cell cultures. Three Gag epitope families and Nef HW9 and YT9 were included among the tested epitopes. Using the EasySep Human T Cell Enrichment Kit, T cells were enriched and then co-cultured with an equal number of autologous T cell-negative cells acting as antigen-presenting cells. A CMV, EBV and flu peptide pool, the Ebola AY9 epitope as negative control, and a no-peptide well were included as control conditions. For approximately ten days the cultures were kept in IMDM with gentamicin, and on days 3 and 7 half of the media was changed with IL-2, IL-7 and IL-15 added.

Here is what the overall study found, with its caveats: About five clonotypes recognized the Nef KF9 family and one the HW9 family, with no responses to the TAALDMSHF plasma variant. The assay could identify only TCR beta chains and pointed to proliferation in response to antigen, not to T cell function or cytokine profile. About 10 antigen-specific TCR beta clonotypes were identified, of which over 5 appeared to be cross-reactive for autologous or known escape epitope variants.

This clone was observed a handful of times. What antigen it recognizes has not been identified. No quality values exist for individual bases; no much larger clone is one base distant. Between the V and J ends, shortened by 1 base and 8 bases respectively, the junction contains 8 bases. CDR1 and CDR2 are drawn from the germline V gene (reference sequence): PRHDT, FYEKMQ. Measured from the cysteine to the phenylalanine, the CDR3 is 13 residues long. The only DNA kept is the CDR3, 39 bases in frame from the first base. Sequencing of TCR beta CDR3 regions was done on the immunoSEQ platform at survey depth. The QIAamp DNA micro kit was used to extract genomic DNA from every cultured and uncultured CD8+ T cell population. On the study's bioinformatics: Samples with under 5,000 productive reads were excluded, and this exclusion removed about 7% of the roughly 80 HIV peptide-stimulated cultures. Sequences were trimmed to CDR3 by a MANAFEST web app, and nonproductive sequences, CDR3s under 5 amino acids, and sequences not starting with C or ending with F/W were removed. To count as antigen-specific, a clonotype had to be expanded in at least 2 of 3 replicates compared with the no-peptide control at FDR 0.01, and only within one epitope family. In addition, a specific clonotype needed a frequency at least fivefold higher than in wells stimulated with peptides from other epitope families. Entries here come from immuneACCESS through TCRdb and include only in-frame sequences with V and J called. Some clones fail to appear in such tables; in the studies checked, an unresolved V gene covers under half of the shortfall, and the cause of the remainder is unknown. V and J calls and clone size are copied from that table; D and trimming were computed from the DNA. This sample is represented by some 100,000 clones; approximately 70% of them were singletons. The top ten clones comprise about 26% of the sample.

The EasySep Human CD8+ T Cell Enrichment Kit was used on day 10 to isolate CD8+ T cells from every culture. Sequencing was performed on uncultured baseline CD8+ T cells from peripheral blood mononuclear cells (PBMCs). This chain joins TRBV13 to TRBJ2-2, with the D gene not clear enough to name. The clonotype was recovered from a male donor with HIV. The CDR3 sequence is CASSLATRGELFF. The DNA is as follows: TGTGCCAGCAGCTTAGCCACAAGGGGGGAGCTGTTTTTT.